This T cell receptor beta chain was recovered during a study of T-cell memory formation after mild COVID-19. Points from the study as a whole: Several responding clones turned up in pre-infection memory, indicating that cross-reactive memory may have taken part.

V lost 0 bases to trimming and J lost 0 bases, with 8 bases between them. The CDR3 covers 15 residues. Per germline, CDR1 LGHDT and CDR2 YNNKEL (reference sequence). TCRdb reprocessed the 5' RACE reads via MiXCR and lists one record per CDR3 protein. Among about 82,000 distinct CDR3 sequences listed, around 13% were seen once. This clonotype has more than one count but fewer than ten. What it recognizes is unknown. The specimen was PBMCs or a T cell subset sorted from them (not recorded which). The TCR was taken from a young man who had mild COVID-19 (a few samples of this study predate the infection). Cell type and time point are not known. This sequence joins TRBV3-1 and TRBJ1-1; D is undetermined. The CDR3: CASSQEKVMNTEAFF. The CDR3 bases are TGTGCCAGCAGCCAAGAAAAGGTGATGAACACTGAAGCTTTCTTT.